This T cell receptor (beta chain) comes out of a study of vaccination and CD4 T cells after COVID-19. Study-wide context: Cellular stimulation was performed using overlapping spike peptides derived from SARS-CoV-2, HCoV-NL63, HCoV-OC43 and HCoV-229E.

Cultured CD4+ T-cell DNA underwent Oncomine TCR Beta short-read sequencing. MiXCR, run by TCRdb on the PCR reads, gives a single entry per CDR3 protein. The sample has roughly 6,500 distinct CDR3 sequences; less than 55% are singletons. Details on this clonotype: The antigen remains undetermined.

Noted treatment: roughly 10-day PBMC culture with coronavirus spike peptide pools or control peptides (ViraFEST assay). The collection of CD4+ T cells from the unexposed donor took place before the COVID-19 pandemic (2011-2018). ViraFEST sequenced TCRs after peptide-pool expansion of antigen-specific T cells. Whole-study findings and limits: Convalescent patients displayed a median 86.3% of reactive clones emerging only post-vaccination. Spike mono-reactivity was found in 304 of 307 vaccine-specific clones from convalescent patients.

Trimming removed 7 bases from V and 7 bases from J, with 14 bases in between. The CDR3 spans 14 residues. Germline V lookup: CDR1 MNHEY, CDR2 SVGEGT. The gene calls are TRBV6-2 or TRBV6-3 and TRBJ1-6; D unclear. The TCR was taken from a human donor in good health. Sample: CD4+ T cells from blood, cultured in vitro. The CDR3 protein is CASKDPHSNSPLHF. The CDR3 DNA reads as TGTGCCAGCAAAGACCCACACTCAAATTCACCCCTCCACTTT.